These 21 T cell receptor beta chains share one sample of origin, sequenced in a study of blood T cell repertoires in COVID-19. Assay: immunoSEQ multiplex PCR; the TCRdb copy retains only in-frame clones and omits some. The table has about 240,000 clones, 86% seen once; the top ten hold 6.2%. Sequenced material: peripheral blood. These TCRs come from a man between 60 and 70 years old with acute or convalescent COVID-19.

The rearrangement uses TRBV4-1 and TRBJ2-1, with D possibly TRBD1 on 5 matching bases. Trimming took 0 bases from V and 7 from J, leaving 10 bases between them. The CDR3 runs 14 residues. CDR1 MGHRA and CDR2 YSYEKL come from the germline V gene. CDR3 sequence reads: CASSQEGPRNEQFF. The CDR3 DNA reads TGCGCCAGCAGCCAAGAGGGGCCAAGGAATGAGCAGTTCTTC.

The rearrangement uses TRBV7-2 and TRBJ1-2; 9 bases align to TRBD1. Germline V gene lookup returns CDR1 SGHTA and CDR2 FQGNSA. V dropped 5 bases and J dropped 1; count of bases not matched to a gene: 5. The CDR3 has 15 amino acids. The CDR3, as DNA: TGTGCCAGCAGCCTGTGGGACAGGGATAACTATGGCTACACCTTC. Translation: CASSLWDRDNYGYTF.

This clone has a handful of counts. CDR3 residues: CASSQDKRQGTDTQYF. The CDR3 DNA sequence: TGCGCCAGCAGCCAAGATAAGCGACAGGGCACAGATACGCAGTATTTT. The chain employs TRBV4-3 and TRBJ2-3, with D perhaps TRBD1 (6 bases). The CDR3 has 16 residues. CDR1 LGHNA and CDR2 YSLEER come from the germline V gene. V was cut by 0 bases and J by 1 base, with 11 bases left in between.

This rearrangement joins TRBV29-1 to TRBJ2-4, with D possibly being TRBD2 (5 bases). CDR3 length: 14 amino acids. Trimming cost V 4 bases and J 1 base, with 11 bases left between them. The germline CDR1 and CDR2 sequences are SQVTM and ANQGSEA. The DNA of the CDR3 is TGCAGCGTTGTGGGTAGCGCGGCCAAAAACATTCAGTACTTC. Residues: CSVVGSAAKNIQYF.

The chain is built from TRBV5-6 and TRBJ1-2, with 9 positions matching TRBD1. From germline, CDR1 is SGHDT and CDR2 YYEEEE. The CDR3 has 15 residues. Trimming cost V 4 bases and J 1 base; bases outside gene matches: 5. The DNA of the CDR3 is TGTGCCAGCAGCAACCGGGACAGGGTTAACTATGGCTACACCTTC. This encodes CASSNRDRVNYGYTF.

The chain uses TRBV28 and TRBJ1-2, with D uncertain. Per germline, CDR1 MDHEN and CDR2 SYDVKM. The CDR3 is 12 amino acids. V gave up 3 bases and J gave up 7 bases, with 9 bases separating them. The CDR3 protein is CASSFLGTGYTF. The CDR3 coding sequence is TGTGCCAGCAGTTTCCTAGGTACTGGCTACACCTTC.

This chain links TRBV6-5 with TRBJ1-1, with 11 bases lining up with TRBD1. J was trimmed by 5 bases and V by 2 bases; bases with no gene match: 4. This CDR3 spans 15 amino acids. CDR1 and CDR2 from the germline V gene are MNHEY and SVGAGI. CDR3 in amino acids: CASSYRGTGGTEAFF. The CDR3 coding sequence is TGTGCCAGCAGTTACCGCGGGACAGGGGGAACTGAAGCTTTCTTT.

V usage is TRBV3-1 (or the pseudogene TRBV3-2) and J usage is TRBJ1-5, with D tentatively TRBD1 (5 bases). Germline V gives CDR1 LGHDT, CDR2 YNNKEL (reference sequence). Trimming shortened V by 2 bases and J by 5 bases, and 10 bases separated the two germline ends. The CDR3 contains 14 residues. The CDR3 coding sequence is TGTGCCAGCAGCCAAAACAGGAAACATCAGCCCCAGCATTTT. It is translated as CASSQNRKHQPQHF.

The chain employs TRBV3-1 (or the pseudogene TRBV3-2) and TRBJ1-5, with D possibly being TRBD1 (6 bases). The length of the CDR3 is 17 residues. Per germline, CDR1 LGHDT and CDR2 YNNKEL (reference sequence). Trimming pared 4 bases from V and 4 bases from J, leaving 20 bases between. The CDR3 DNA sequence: TGTGCCAGCAGCCTGGGACAACCCACCACTACTAATCAGCCCCAGCATTTT. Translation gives CASSLGQPTTTNQPQHF.

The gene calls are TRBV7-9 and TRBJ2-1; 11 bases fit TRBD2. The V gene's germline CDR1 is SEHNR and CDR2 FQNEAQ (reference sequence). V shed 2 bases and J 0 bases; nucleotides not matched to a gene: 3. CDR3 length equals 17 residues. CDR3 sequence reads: CASSLIAGGPSYNEQFF. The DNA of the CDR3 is TGTGCCAGCAGCTTAATAGCGGGAGGGCCCTCCTACAATGAGCAGTTCTTC.

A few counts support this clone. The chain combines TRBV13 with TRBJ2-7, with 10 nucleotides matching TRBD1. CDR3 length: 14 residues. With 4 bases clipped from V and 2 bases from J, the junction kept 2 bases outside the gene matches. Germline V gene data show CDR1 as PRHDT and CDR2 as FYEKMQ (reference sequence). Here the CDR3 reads CASSSGTGAYEQYF. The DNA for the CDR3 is TGTGCCAGCAGCTCCGGGACAGGGGCCTACGAGCAGTACTTC.

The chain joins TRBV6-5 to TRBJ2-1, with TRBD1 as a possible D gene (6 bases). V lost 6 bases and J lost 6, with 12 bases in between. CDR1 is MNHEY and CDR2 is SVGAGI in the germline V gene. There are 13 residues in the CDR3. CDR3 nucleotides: TGTGCCAGCAGGAGGACAGCCCCCAATGAGCAGTTCTTC. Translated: CASRRTAPNEQFF.

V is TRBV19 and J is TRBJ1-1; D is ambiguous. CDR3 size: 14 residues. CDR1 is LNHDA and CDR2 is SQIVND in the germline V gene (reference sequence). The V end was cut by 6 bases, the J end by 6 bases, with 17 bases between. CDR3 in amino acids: CASSMAVQSAEAFF. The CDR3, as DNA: TGTGCCAGTAGCATGGCGGTACAAAGCGCTGAAGCTTTCTTT. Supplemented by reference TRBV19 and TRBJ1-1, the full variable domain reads DGGITQSPKYLFRKEGQNVTLSCEQNLNHDAMYWYRQDPGQGLRLIYYSQIVNDFQKGDIAEGYSVSREKKESFPLTVTSAQKNPTAFYLCASSMAVQSAEAFFGQGTRLTVV.

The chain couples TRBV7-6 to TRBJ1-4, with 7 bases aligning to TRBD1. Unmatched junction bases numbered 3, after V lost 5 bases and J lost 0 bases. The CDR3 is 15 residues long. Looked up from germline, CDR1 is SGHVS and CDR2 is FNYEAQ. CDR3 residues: CASSLTGATNEKLFF. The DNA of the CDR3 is TGTGCCAGCAGCCTCACAGGGGCAACTAATGAAAAACTGTTTTTT.

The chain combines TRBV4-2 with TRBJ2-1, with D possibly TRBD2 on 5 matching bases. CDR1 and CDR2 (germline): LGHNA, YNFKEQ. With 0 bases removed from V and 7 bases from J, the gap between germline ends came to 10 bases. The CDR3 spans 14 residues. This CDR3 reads CASSQDLRGNEQFF. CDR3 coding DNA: TGTGCCAGCAGCCAAGATCTACGAGGGAATGAGCAGTTCTTC.

CDR3 protein: CASSSSAGSNEQFF. CDR3 DNA: TGTGCCAGCAGTTCCTCGGCGGGATCCAATGAGCAGTTCTTC. The chain has TRBV11-3 and TRBJ2-1, with D tentatively TRBD2 (6 bases). Trimming stripped 6 bases from V and 6 bases from J, with 15 bases between. The germline V gene has CDR1 SGHNT and CDR2 YENEEA. This CDR3 has 14 amino acids. The complete variable domain, with remaining parts taken from reference TRBV11-3 and TRBJ2-1, reads EAGVVQSPRYKIIEKKQPVAFWCNPISGHNTLYWYLQNLGQGPELLIRYENEEAVDDSQLPKDRFSAERLKGVDSTLKIQPAELGDSAVYLCASSSSAGSNEQFFGPGTRLTVL.

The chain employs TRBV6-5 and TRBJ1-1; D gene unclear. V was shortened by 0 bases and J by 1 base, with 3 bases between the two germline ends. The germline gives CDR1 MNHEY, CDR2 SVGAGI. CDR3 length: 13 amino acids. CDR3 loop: CASSYSQNTEAFF. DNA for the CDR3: TGTGCCAGCAGTTACTCCCAGAACACTGAAGCTTTCTTT.

CDR3 region: CASSLAAGNYGYTF. DNA for the CDR3: TGTGCCAGCAGCTTAGCGGCAGGGAACTATGGCTACACCTTC. The J gene is TRBJ1-2, the V gene TRBV7-2; TRBD1 is a possible D gene (5 bases). V was shortened by 0 bases and J by 2 bases, with 7 bases between the two germline ends. Germline V CDR1 and CDR2: SGHTA, FQGNSA. The CDR3 sequence is 14 residues long.

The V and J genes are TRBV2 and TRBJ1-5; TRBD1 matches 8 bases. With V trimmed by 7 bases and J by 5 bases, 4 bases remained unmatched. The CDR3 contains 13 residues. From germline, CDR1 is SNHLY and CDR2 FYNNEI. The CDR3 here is CASNTGGDQPQHF. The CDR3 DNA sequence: TGTGCCAGCAACACAGGGGGGGATCAGCCCCAGCATTTT.

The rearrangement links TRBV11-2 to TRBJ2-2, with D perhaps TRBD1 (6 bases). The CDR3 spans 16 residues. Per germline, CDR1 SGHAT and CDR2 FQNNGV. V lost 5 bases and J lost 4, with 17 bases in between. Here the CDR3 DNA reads TGTGCCAGCAGCCCCGAATGGGGGCTCGCCACCGGGGAGCTGTTTTTT. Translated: CASSPEWGLATGELFF.

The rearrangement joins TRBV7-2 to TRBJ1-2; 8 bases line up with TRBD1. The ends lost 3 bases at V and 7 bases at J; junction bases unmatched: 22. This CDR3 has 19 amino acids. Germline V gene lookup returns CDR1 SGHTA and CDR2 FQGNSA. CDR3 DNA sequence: TGTGCCAGCAGCTTCGCGACAGGGGCCCAGGTGCGATCTCTCTCTGGCTACACCTTC. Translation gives CASSFATGAQVRSLSGYTF.